The clone carrying this T cell receptor beta chain was seen at least ten times. The source of the sample is a study of molecular identifiers for immune sequencing clone quantification. The germline CDR1 and CDR2 sequences are SGHRS and YFSETQ. V was trimmed by 0 bases and J by 4 bases, leaving 5 bases between them. CDR3 length: 13 amino acids. Naive CD8 T cell sorting was performed on the CD8+CD4-CCR7+CD45RA+ phenotype. TCRdb recomputed calls from the PCR reads with MiXCR, one row per CDR3 protein. This table has about 640,000 distinct CDR3 sequences, about 20% appearing once. The source material was naive CD8+ T cells from blood, with Jurkat cell RNA spiked in. Documented subset: FACS-sorted CD8+CD4-CCR7+CD45RA+ naive T cells. The chain recombines TRBV5-1 with TRBJ1-5; D unclear. This sequence was found in a human donor in good health. Some libraries in this study had Jurkat cell RNA spiked in. The CDR3, as DNA: TGCGCCAGCAGCTTGGGGCAGAATCAGCCCCAGCATTTT. Translated, it gives CASSLGQNQPQHF.